This section outlines one T cell receptor beta chain sequence together with its context. Its antigen is undetermined. Here immunoSEQ multiplex PCR was the method, and the copy in TCRdb shows in-frame clones only, minus some. Here the sample spans some 10,000 clones, about three quarters being singletons. CDR1 is SGHRS and CDR2 is YFSETQ in the germline V gene. V was cut by 0 bases and J by 7 bases, with 13 bases left in between. The CDR3 totals 14 residues. The sample belongs to a study of T cells and copy number aberrations in small-cell lung cancer. Findings and limits, study-wide: A small sample size limited this study; results need validation. Adjacent lung showed higher T-cell richness and clonality than tumors; density difference nonsignificant.

The TCR comes from a man aged 55-75 years with small cell lung cancer. The V gene is TRBV5-1, the J gene TRBJ2-5; D ambiguous. Input material: normal tissue next to the tumor. CDR3 protein: CASSLDGSQRTQYF. The CDR3 bases are TGCGCCAGCAGCTTGGACGGCTCCCAGAGGACCCAGTACTTC.